This T cell receptor beta chain was sequenced for a study of molecular identifiers for immune sequencing clone quantification. TCRdb passed the PCR reads through MiXCR, listing each CDR3 protein once. The table records about 86,000 distinct CDR3 sequences, approximately 25% of them present only once. The CDR3 consists of 17 residues. Germline values: CDR1 DFQATT, CDR2 SNEGSKA (reference sequence). The J segment lost 1 base and the V segment lost 6 bases, leaving 12 bases of the junction unmatched. This clonotype was recorded a few times. The source material was naive CD8+ T cells from blood, with Jurkat cell RNA spiked in. Subset: FACS-sorted CD8+CD4-CCR7+CD45RA+ naive T cells. This TCR was sampled from a human donor in good health. Some libraries in this study had Jurkat cell RNA spiked in. J is TRBJ2-3 and V is TRBV20-1, with 11 bases that match TRBD2. In DNA, the CDR3 is TGCAGTGCCATACCTTATAGCGGGGGGGCTGGCACAGATACGCAGTATTTT. This sequence encodes CSAIPYSGGAGTDTQYF.